This TCR beta chain was documented in a study of T cell responses to AZD1222 COVID-19 vaccine. Germline loops: CDR1 SNHLY, CDR2 FYNNEI. The CDR3 length is 14 residues. Deletions cut 7 bases from V and 7 bases from J, with 14 bases between. The protocol was immunoSEQ multiplex PCR, while the TCRdb copy is restricted to in-frame clones and leaves out a portion. The sample carries approximately 67,000 clones, about 83% recorded once. The gene calls are TRBV2 and TRBJ1-6, with D uncertain. The sample in question was peripheral blood, obtained 28 days after the second AZD1222 dose. This receptor was obtained from an adult who received the AZD1222 COVID-19 vaccine. CDR3 residues: CASIPFVGNSPLHF. The CDR3 bases are TGTGCCAGCATACCATTCGTGGGGAATTCACCCCTCCACTTT.